The 31 T cell receptor beta chains presented below share a single source sample, sequenced in a study of Tregs in tolerant kidney transplant recipients. TCRdb's copy holds only in-frame clones and misses some; the assay was immunoSEQ multiplex PCR. The sample contains 90,000 to 120,000 clones, 90% of which appear only once. The sequenced sample was CD4+ T cells from blood, obtained before the transplant. The receptors shown here come from a human donor who received a combined kidney and bone marrow transplant.

The rearrangement joins TRBV28 to TRBJ1-1; D not resolved. In germline, CDR1 is MDHEN, CDR2 SYDVKM. Trimming pared 2 bases from V and 5 bases from J, leaving 12 bases between. This CDR3 spans 14 amino acids. The CDR3 reads CASSLTDPGTEAFF. The CDR3 DNA sequence: TGTGCCAGCAGTTTAACAGACCCAGGAACTGAAGCTTTCTTT.

The gene calls are TRBV11-3 and TRBJ1-3, with 9 bases aligning to TRBD1. CDR1 SGHNT and CDR2 YENEEA come from the germline V gene. This CDR3 region has 17 residues. V was pared by 5 bases and J by 2 bases, with 10 bases of the junction left unmatched. CDR3 region: CASSPGTGRTAGNTIYF. CDR3 bases: TGTGCCAGCAGCCCCGGGACAGGGAGAACGGCTGGAAACACCATATATTTT.

The chain uses TRBV4-3 and TRBJ1-4; possibly TRBD1 for D (6 bases). This CDR3 comprises 16 residues. Trimming left V 1 base short and J 8 bases short, with 17 bases between. In germline, CDR1 is LGHNA, CDR2 YSLEER. The CDR3 sequence: CASSQVSGTRGEKLFF. In DNA, the CDR3 is TGCGCCAGCAGCCAAGTTTCGGGGACCAGGGGCGAAAAACTGTTTTTT.

The V call is TRBV30, the J call TRBJ2-2; D might be TRBD2 (7 bases). V lost 0 bases and J lost 4, with 15 bases in between. This CDR3 is built from 16 residues. The germline gives CDR1 GTSNPN, CDR2 SVGIG (reference sequence). The CDR3 loop reads CAWSVLAGAVTGELFF. The CDR3 DNA reads as TGTGCCTGGAGTGTACTGGCGGGGGCGGTCACCGGGGAGCTGTTTTTT.

The chain carries TRBV7-2 and TRBJ2-7; 16 bases align to TRBD2. This CDR3 spans 19 amino acids. CDR1 is SGHTA, CDR2 FQGNSA, per germline. V lost 5 bases to trimming and J lost 3 bases; unmatched junction nucleotides: 13. CDR3 residues: CASSRQLGTSGRGDYEQYF. Here the CDR3 DNA reads TGTGCCAGCAGCCGTCAGTTGGGGACTAGCGGGAGGGGAGACTACGAGCAGTACTTC.

The chain is built from TRBV5-6 and TRBJ2-3; 8 nucleotides match TRBD2. The CDR3 extends over 14 amino acids. CDR1 is SGHDT, CDR2 YYEEEE, per germline. V lost 4 bases, J lost 6 bases, and 7 bases stayed unmatched. In DNA form, the CDR3 reads TGTGCCAGCAGCACGGGACTAGTTGGGGATACGCAGTATTTT. Translation gives CASSTGLVGDTQYF.

The rearrangement joins TRBV7-2 to TRBJ2-1, with D perhaps TRBD2 (5 bases). With 4 bases removed from V and 2 bases from J, the gap between germline ends came to 9 bases. The CDR3 loop spans 14 amino acids. CDR1 and CDR2 (germline): SGHTA, FQGNSA. In DNA, the CDR3 is TGTGCCAGCAGCTCACCCGGGACCTACAATGAGCAGTTCTTC. Translated, it gives CASSSPGTYNEQFF.

The CDR3 sequence: CASSKQGFNQPQHF. The CDR3 nucleotides are TGTGCCAGCAGCAAACAGGGCTTCAATCAGCCCCAGCATTTT. The V and J genes are TRBV5-4 and TRBJ1-5, with a tentative D call TRBD1 (6 bases). The V end lost 4 bases, the J end lost 3 bases, and 11 bases lay between the germline ends. Germline lookup yields CDR1 SGHNT and CDR2 YYREEE (reference sequence). CDR3 length: 14 amino acids.

The rearrangement links TRBV9 to TRBJ2-7; 7 bases map to TRBD2. The CDR3 runs 15 residues. Germline V gene sequence: CDR1 SGDLS, CDR2 YYNGEE. V lost 0 bases, J lost 2 bases, and 5 bases stayed unmatched. The CDR3 DNA reads as TGTGCCAGCAGCGTAGATCTAGCGGACCCCTACGAGCAGTACTTC. Residues: CASSVDLADPYEQYF.

The CDR3 region is CSVQGQGVSTF. The DNA for the CDR3 is TGCAGCGTCCAAGGACAGGGGGTTTCCACCTTC. The genes are TRBV29-1 and TRBJ1-2; 10 bases are a match to TRBD1. The CDR3 is made up of 11 amino acids. Germline V gene data show CDR1 as SQVTM and CDR2 as ANQGSEA. The V segment lost 6 bases and the J segment 13 bases; nucleotides outside the gene matches: 8.

This chain links TRBV7-8 with TRBJ2-7; TRBD2 matches at 8 bases. Trimming took 3 bases from V and 2 from J; bases not matched to a gene: 15. The germline CDR1 and CDR2 sequences are SGHVS and FQNEAQ. The CDR3 spans 18 residues. The CDR3 sequence: CASSFRRKERGLTYEQYF. DNA for the CDR3: TGTGCCAGCAGCTTCCGCCGGAAGGAGCGGGGGCTAACCTACGAGCAGTACTTC.

The chain couples TRBV29-1 to TRBJ2-3, with 9 bases that match TRBD1. Germline V gene sequence: CDR1 SQVTM, CDR2 ANQGSEA. J was trimmed by 6 bases and V by 7 bases; bases with no gene match: 11. This CDR3 is 14 amino acids long. CDR3: CSGRTGTGRDTQYF. DNA for the CDR3: TGCAGCGGTAGGACCGGGACAGGGAGGGATACGCAGTATTTT.

The rearrangement joins TRBV5-1 to TRBJ1-4, with 9 bases fitting TRBD1. CDR3 size: 13 residues. Germline V gives CDR1 SGHRS, CDR2 YFSETQ. J lost 7 bases, V lost 7 bases, and 5 bases had no gene match. CDR3 coding DNA: TGCGCCAGCGCTGGACAGGGGCGTGAAAAACTGTTTTTT. This codes for CASAGQGREKLFF. The full variable domain, completed using reference TRBV5-1 and TRBJ1-4, is KAGVTQTPRYLIKTRGQQVTLSCSPISGHRSVSWYQQTPGQGLQFLFEYFSETQRNKGNFPGRFSGRQFSNSRSEMNVSTLELGDSALYLCASAGQGREKLFFGSGTQLSVL.

The chain uses TRBV5-6 and TRBJ2-7; 7 bases map to TRBD1. This CDR3 region has 14 residues. Germline CDR1 and CDR2: SGHDT and YYEEEE. Trimming took 0 bases from V and 2 from J; bases not matched to a gene: 2. The CDR3 DNA sequence: TGTGCCAGCAGCTTGGGACAGGGTCCCTACGAGCAGTACTTC. The encoded protein is CASSLGQGPYEQYF.

The gene calls are TRBV2 and TRBJ2-3; D gene ambiguous. CDR1 is SNHLY, CDR2 FYNNEI, per germline. The germline V and J ends were trimmed by 8 bases and 5 bases, with 5 bases remaining between them. The CDR3 contains 10 residues. For the CDR3, the DNA is TGTGCCAGCGGCGGAGATACGCAGTATTTT. Encoded protein: CASGGDTQYF. Filled out from reference TRBV2 and TRBJ2-3, the complete variable domain reads EPEVTQTPSHQVTQMGQEVILRCVPISNHLYFYWYRQILGQKVEFLVSFYNNEISEKSEIFDDQFSVERPDGSNFTLKIRSTKLEDSAMYFCASGGDTQYFGPGTRLTVL.

The chain links TRBV10-3 to TRBJ2-2, with no clear D. This CDR3 region has 14 residues. V lost 2 bases and J lost 6, with 10 bases in between. Germline loops: CDR1 ENHRY, CDR2 SYGVKD. This CDR3 is CAISELPPPGELFF. The CDR3 nucleotides are TGTGCCATCAGTGAGCTCCCTCCTCCCGGGGAGCTGTTTTTT.

V and J are TRBV9 and TRBJ1-2; no definite D call. Germline-derived CDR1 and CDR2 are SGDLS and YYNGEE. The CDR3 runs to 12 residues. Between the trimmed V and J ends, which lost 4 bases and 4 bases, there was a span of 8 bases. The CDR3 is CASSSRGYGYTF. DNA of the CDR3: TGTGCCAGCAGCTCCCGGGGCTATGGCTACACCTTC.

This chain uses TRBV5-1 with TRBJ2-7; 8 positions agree with TRBD2. The germline V gene has CDR1 SGHRS and CDR2 YFSETQ. V shed 1 base and J 0 bases; nucleotides not matched to a gene: 9. The CDR3 has 17 residues. Written as DNA, the CDR3 is TGCGCCAGCAGCTTGATCACTAGCGGACTCAGCTCCTACGAGCAGTACTTC. Translation gives CASSLITSGLSSYEQYF.

The V call is TRBV2, the J call TRBJ1-5, with unresolved D. Germline CDR1 and CDR2: SNHLY and FYNNEI. The V end was cut by 1 base, the J end by 5 bases, with 9 bases between. This CDR3 region has 14 residues. This CDR3 is CASSEDSRYQPQHF. CDR3 coding DNA: TGTGCCAGCAGTGAAGACAGTCGGTATCAGCCCCAGCATTTT.

The genes are TRBV4-1 and TRBJ1-3, with D possibly TRBD1 on 5 matching bases. The germline CDR1 and CDR2 sequences are MGHRA and YSYEKL. The V end was cut by 4 bases, the J end by 2 bases, with 9 bases between. CDR3 length: 14 amino acids. The CDR3 loop is CASSRSGTGNTIYF. The CDR3 DNA reads as TGCGCCAGCAGCCGTTCAGGGACTGGAAACACCATATATTTT.

The chain links TRBV6-6 to TRBJ1-2; TRBD1 agrees at 7 bases. There are 15 residues in the CDR3. The V segment lost 6 bases and the J segment 2 bases; nucleotides outside the gene matches: 9. Germline CDR1 MNHNY, CDR2 SVGAGI (reference sequence). CDR3 DNA sequence: TGTGCCAGCAGCCGTACAGGGGATGGGAACTATGGCTACACCTTC. Protein sequence: CASSRTGDGNYGYTF.

V and J are TRBV7-2 and TRBJ1-2, with D possibly being TRBD1 (6 bases). The CDR3 is 12 amino acids. Trimming left V 5 bases short and J 8 bases short, with 12 bases between. CDR1 and CDR2 from the germline V gene are SGHTA and FQGNSA. CDR3 sequence: CASSEYRDGYTF. CDR3 in DNA: TGTGCCAGCAGCGAATACAGGGACGGCTACACCTTC.

The chain couples TRBV19 to TRBJ1-5; D is unresolved. CDR1 and CDR2 from the germline V gene are LNHDA and SQIVND (reference sequence). The CDR3 runs 12 residues. The ends were cut back, 8 bases at V and 10 bases at J, with 15 bases in the middle. In DNA, the CDR3 is TGTGCCAGTGCCATTCTTCCAGGCCCCCAGCATTTT. Translation: CASAILPGPQHF.

This chain links TRBV4-1 with TRBJ1-5, with TRBD1 identical over 9 bases. The CDR3 spans 15 residues. From germline, CDR1 is MGHRA and CDR2 YSYEKL. J lost 2 bases, V lost 2 bases, and 1 base had no gene match. CDR3: CASSQTGGGNQPQHF. CDR3 in DNA: TGCGCCAGCAGCCAAACAGGGGGCGGCAATCAGCCCCAGCATTTT.

CDR3 residues: CASSLGPQGNSGNTIYF. DNA for the CDR3: TGTGCCAGCAGCTTAGGGCCCCAGGGAAACTCTGGAAACACCATATATTTT. The genes are TRBV13 and TRBJ1-3; TRBD1 is a possible D gene (5 bases). The CDR3 consists of 17 residues. Germline V gene lookup returns CDR1 PRHDT and CDR2 FYEKMQ (reference sequence). V lost 0 bases to trimming and J lost 0 bases, with 12 bases between them.

This sequence joins TRBV5-4 and TRBJ2-7; 9 positions match TRBD2. V dropped 2 bases and J dropped 4; count of bases not matched to a gene: 7. The germline gives CDR1 SGHNT, CDR2 YYREEE (reference sequence). The length of the CDR3 is 15 residues. For the CDR3, the DNA is TGTGCCAGCAGCTTCCCAGCGGGGGGCGTGTACGAGCAGTACTTC. Its translation is CASSFPAGGVYEQYF.

This rearrangement joins TRBV9 to TRBJ2-2; TRBD2 is a possible D gene (6 bases). Trimming removed 3 bases from V and 4 bases from J, with 10 bases in between. The germline CDR1 and CDR2 sequences are SGDLS and YYNGEE. The CDR3 loop spans 14 amino acids. The CDR3 reads CASSAGTLTGELFF. The CDR3, as DNA: TGTGCCAGCAGCGCCGGGACTCTCACCGGGGAGCTGTTTTTT. The entire variable domain, with the rest obtained from reference TRBV9 and TRBJ2-2, is as follows: DSGVTQTPKHLITATGQRVTLRCSPRSGDLSVYWYQQSLDQGLQFLIQYYNGEERAKGNILERFSAQQFPDLHSELNLSSLELGDSALYFCASSAGTLTGELFFGEGSRLTVL.

This chain uses TRBV27 with TRBJ2-7; 11 bases are shared with TRBD2. Germline lookup yields CDR1 MNHEY and CDR2 SMNVEV (reference sequence). The CDR3 extends over 18 amino acids. With 0 bases clipped from V and 5 bases from J, the junction kept 12 bases outside the gene matches. CDR3 DNA: TGTGCCAGCAGTTTATCGACTTCATCTAGCGGGAGGTTCGACGAGCAGTACTTC. Translating it yields CASSLSTSSSGRFDEQYF.

V and J are TRBV6-5 and TRBJ2-3; TRBD2 is a possible D gene (6 bases). V lost 2 bases, J lost 5 bases, and 17 bases lay in between. The CDR3 is 16 amino acids. Per the germline V gene, CDR1 is MNHEY and CDR2 is SVGAGI. DNA of the CDR3: TGTGCCAGCAGTTACGGTGGTAGCGGACGGGGAGATACGCAGTATTTT. Protein: CASSYGGSGRGDTQYF.

CDR3 residues: CASSLVQTRGLTF. The CDR3 nucleotides are TGCGCCAGCAGCTTAGTCCAGACCCGCGGCCTAACCTTC. The chain recombines TRBV4-1 with TRBJ1-2, with D uncertain. Germline lookup yields CDR1 MGHRA and CDR2 YSYEKL. CDR3 length: 13 residues. V lost 5 bases and J 14 bases, leaving 21 bases between the germline ends.

This chain uses TRBV7-9 with TRBJ2-7; TRBD1 aligns across 9 bases. With 2 bases clipped from V and 6 bases from J, the junction kept 5 bases outside the gene matches. The CDR3 length is 14 residues. Germline V gene sequence: CDR1 SEHNR, CDR2 FQNEAQ (reference sequence). DNA of the CDR3: TGTGCCAGCAGCTTATTGGGGACAGGGCTCGAGCAGTACTTC. This sequence encodes CASSLLGTGLEQYF.